The next 32 T cell receptor beta chains were all read from a single sample in a study of blood T cells in healthy people across ages. A second roughly 7 to 11 cycle PCR used barcoded and J-beta primers. MiXCR, run by TCRdb on the 5' RACE reads, gives a single entry per CDR3 protein. The table includes approximately 1.5 million distinct CDR3 sequences, 30% to 40% detected once. Sample: blood. Every receptor here comes from a woman aged 25 to 39 in good health.

This clonotype was counted once. The chain employs TRBV18 and TRBJ2-7, with 7 bases aligning to TRBD1. Germline loops: CDR1 KGHSH, CDR2 LQKENI. The CDR3 spans 14 residues. V shed 6 bases, J shed 2 bases, and the junction held 7 bases outside the gene matches. The CDR3 is CASSHGQDPYEQYF. The CDR3, as DNA: TGTGCCAGCTCCCACGGACAGGACCCCTACGAGCAGTACTTC. The full variable domain, in which reference TRBV18 and TRBJ2-7 provide the parts outside the CDR3, is NAGVMQNPRHLVRRRGQEARLRCSPMKGHSHVYWYRQLPEEGLKFMVYLQKENIIDESGMPKERFSAEFPKEGPSILRIQQVVRGDSAAYFCASSHGQDPYEQYFGPGTRLTVT.

The chain has TRBV20-1 and TRBJ2-4, with 10 bases fitting TRBD1. The germline gives CDR1 DFQATT, CDR2 SNEGSKA (reference sequence). There are 15 residues in the CDR3. The ends lost 5 bases at V and 13 bases at J; junction bases unmatched: 17. In DNA, the CDR3 is TGCAGTGCTCTCAGATCTGGGACAGGGGTGAGTGAGCAGTACTTC. It yields the protein CSALRSGTGVSEQYF.

This chain joins TRBV28 and TRBJ2-1, with 15 bases matching TRBD2. There are 20 residues in the CDR3. V lost 4 bases, J lost 3 bases, and 13 bases stayed unmatched. Germline CDR1 is MDHEN and CDR2 is SYDVKM. In DNA, the CDR3 is TGTGCCAGCAGTTCCTATCCGGGACTAGCGGGAGGCCCTCTCTACAATGAGCAGTTCTTC. Amino acids: CASSSYPGLAGGPLYNEQFF.

V is TRBV20-1 and J is TRBJ1-6, with 9 bases lining up with TRBD1. Germline V gene lookup returns CDR1 DFQATT and CDR2 SNEGSKA (reference sequence). The CDR3 extends over 15 amino acids. The trim removed 3 bases at V and 12 bases at J, leaving 12 bases unmatched. CDR3 loop: CSARKPGQGGGPLHF. DNA of the CDR3: TGCAGTGCTAGGAAACCGGGACAGGGAGGCGGACCCCTCCACTTT.

This rearrangement joins TRBV3-1 to TRBJ2-3; no clear D gene. CDR3 size: 13 residues. Per germline, CDR1 LGHDT and CDR2 YNNKEL (reference sequence). V was shortened by 8 bases and J by 5 bases, with 14 bases between the two germline ends. CDR3 DNA sequence: TGTGCCAGCCGTGACTCCTGGGGAGATACGCAGTATTTT. This translates into CASRDSWGDTQYF.

The table lists this clonotype with many counts. This chain connects TRBV5-1 to TRBJ2-7; possible D gene TRBD2, 6 bases. CDR1 SGHRS and CDR2 YFSETQ come from the germline V gene. This CDR3 contains 13 residues. V lost 1 base, J lost 6 bases, and 11 bases lay in between. This CDR3 is CASSLKSGGEQYF. In DNA, the CDR3 is TGCGCCAGCAGCTTGAAGTCCGGGGGCGAGCAGTACTTC.

This clonotype was seen a handful of times. The rearrangement uses TRBV7-9 and TRBJ1-2; D is uncertain. With 7 bases removed from V and 6 bases from J, the gap between germline ends came to 18 bases. Germline V gene sequence: CDR1 SEHNR, CDR2 FQNEAQ (reference sequence). The CDR3 is 14 amino acids. CDR3 sequence reads: CASTLFGNADGYTF. CDR3 in DNA: TGTGCCAGCACCCTATTCGGGAACGCGGATGGCTACACCTTC.

This clonotype was seen a few times. This chain links TRBV10-3 with TRBJ1-2; 9 bases line up with TRBD1. There are 14 residues in the CDR3. Germline CDR1 and CDR2: ENHRY and SYGVKD. V shed 4 bases, J shed 5 bases, and the junction held 5 bases outside the gene matches. The CDR3 DNA follows: TGTGCCATCAGTGGTGGACAGGGGAAGTATGGCTACACCTTC. Protein: CAISGGQGKYGYTF.

Ten or more counts support this clonotype. The V call is TRBV29-1, the J call TRBJ2-3, with a weak D call TRBD2 (5 bases). Germline V gene sequence: CDR1 SQVTM, CDR2 ANQGSEA. Trimming removed 5 bases from V and 0 bases from J, with 18 bases in between. This CDR3 region has 16 residues. CDR3 sequence: CSVMGPRTSSTDTQYF. The CDR3 DNA is TGCAGCGTTATGGGCCCGCGCACTAGTAGCACAGATACGCAGTATTTT.

This clonotype was recorded a few times. The chain uses TRBV5-1 and TRBJ2-2; TRBD1 is a possible D gene (6 bases). Germline CDR1 and CDR2: SGHRS and YFSETQ. Trimming removed 4 bases from V and 8 bases from J, with 12 bases in between. The CDR3 has 13 residues. This CDR3 reads CASSLRGSGELFF. The DNA of the CDR3 is TGCGCCAGCAGCCTCAGGGGATCTGGGGAGCTGTTTTTT.

Concerning this clonotype itself: It may be a read error: a sequence one base away is much more abundant. V and J are TRBV6-5 and TRBJ1-2, with TRBD1 matching over 8 bases. The CDR3 extends over 15 amino acids. Losses at the gene ends were 7 bases for V and 4 bases for J; bases not matched to a gene: 11. In germline, CDR1 is MNHEY, CDR2 SVGAGI. The DNA of the CDR3 is TGTGCCAGCATTCCCAAGACAGGGGCAACCTATGGCTACACCTTC. It specifies CASIPKTGATYGYTF.

This clonotype was picked up a small number of times. The gene calls are TRBV5-1 and TRBJ2-1, with TRBD2 matching over 10 bases. Germline values: CDR1 SGHRS, CDR2 YFSETQ. V was pared by 4 bases and J by 8 bases, with 15 bases of the junction left unmatched. CDR3 length equals 17 residues. CDR3: CASSPGIAGGRGDEQFF. The CDR3, as DNA: TGCGCCAGCAGCCCCGGGATAGCGGGGGGCCGAGGGGATGAGCAGTTCTTC. Complete variable domain (other parts from reference TRBV5-1 and TRBJ2-1): KAGVTQTPRYLIKTRGQQVTLSCSPISGHRSVSWYQQTPGQGLQFLFEYFSETQRNKGNFPGRFSGRQFSNSRSEMNVSTLELGDSALYLCASSPGIAGGRGDEQFFGPGTRLTVL.

This chain uses TRBV6-2 or TRBV6-3 with TRBJ2-3, with D perhaps TRBD1 or TRBD2 (6 bases each). The germline V gene has CDR1 MNHEY and CDR2 SVGEGT. The ends were cut back, 5 bases at V and 8 bases at J, with 17 bases in the middle. The CDR3 extends over 14 amino acids. In nucleotides, the CDR3 is TGTGCCAGCAGTCTACAGGGCGCCGGGGGTACGCAGTATTTT. Its translation: CASSLQGAGGTQYF.

Concerning this clonotype itself: This may come from a read error, since a much larger clone is one base off. The chain is built from TRBV29-1 and TRBJ2-3; unclear D gene. CDR3 length equals 10 residues. Germline V lookup: CDR1 SQVTM, CDR2 ANQGSEA. Trimming took 8 bases from V and 2 from J, leaving 5 bases between them. As DNA, the CDR3 is TGCAGCAGGTACACAGATACGCAGTATTTT. Its translation: CSRYTDTQYF.

This clonotype was recorded only once. V is TRBV27 and J is TRBJ2-3; D is possibly TRBD2 (5 bases). The CDR3 is made up of 17 amino acids. CDR1 is MNHEY, CDR2 SMNVEV, per germline (reference sequence). The V end lost 2 bases, the J end lost 0 bases, and 15 bases lay between the germline ends. The CDR3 DNA sequence: TGTGCCAGCAGTTTACGGCTAGCAGTGACTAGCACAGATACGCAGTATTTT. Translation: CASSLRLAVTSTDTQYF.

This clonotype has just a few counts. The rearrangement joins TRBV7-3 to TRBJ2-3; D is uncertain. V lost 5 bases, J lost 0 bases, and 18 bases lay in between. This CDR3 spans 17 amino acids. The V gene's germline CDR1 is SGHTA and CDR2 FQGTGA. The CDR3 nucleotides are TGTGCCAGCAGCCCGATTCCGGCACCCAAAAGCACAGATACGCAGTATTTT. This encodes CASSPIPAPKSTDTQYF.

The V gene is TRBV30, the J gene TRBJ2-7, with D unresolved. The V end lost 5 bases, the J end lost 1 base, and 9 bases lay between the germline ends. The CDR3 extends over 12 amino acids. Per the germline V gene, CDR1 is GTSNPN and CDR2 is SVGIG (reference sequence). CDR3 amino acids: CAWGRLSYEQYF. The DNA of the CDR3 is TGTGCCTGGGGACGGCTTTCCTACGAGCAGTACTTC. Filled out from reference TRBV30 and TRBJ2-7, the complete variable domain reads SQTIHQWPATLVQPVGSPLSLECTVEGTSNPNLYWYRQAAGRGLQLLFYSVGIGQISSEVPQNLSASRPQDRQFILSSKKLLLSDSGFYLCAWGRLSYEQYFGPGTRLTVT.

This clonotype was found a few times. The chain recombines TRBV3-1 with TRBJ2-3, with a weak D call TRBD2 (5 bases). Germline CDR1 reads LGHDT; CDR2 reads YNNKEL (reference sequence). The germline V and J ends were trimmed by 1 base and 0 bases, with 11 bases remaining between them. CDR3 length: 16 residues. CDR3 amino acids: CASSQGGARSTDTQYF. Written as DNA, the CDR3 is TGTGCCAGCAGCCAAGGGGGAGCTAGGAGCACAGATACGCAGTATTTT.

This clonotype was seen repeatedly, ten times or more. This sequence joins TRBV20-1 and TRBJ2-1, with D tentatively TRBD1 or TRBD2 (5 bases each). The CDR3 sequence is 12 residues long. Germline V gene data show CDR1 as DFQATT and CDR2 as SNEGSKA (reference sequence). V lost 3 bases and J lost 8, with 11 bases in between. CDR3 DNA sequence: TGCAGTGCTAGGGGGCCGGGACATGAGCAGTTCTTC. Translation: CSARGPGHEQFF.

The chain recombines TRBV4-2 with TRBJ1-5; 8 positions match TRBD1. Per the germline V gene, CDR1 is LGHNA and CDR2 is YNFKEQ. V shed 0 bases and J 4 bases; nucleotides not matched to a gene: 2. The CDR3 is made up of 15 amino acids. The DNA for the CDR3 is TGTGCCAGCAGCCAAGAAAACAGGGGGAATCAGCCCCAGCATTTT. Protein sequence: CASSQENRGNQPQHF.

This clonotype was detected only a few times. The chain uses TRBV7-9 and TRBJ2-3, with TRBD2 matching 7 bases. CDR3 length equals 15 residues. CDR1 and CDR2 (germline): SEHNR, FQNEAQ (reference sequence). Unmatched junction bases numbered 8, after V lost 5 bases and J lost 3 bases. CDR3 DNA: TGTGCCAGCAGCCCAAGTCGGGGAGGGACAGATACGCAGTATTTT. Amino acid sequence: CASSPSRGGTDTQYF.

The chain links TRBV5-1 to TRBJ2-1; D is unresolved. Germline V gene lookup returns CDR1 SGHRS and CDR2 YFSETQ. V lost 3 bases and J 8 bases, leaving 12 bases between the germline ends. CDR3 length: 13 amino acids. Written as DNA, the CDR3 is TGCGCCAGCAGCTCGCTCGCAGAAGATGAGCAGTTCTTC. The encoded protein is CASSSLAEDEQFF.

V is TRBV20-1 and J is TRBJ2-1; 8 bases line up with TRBD2. The trim removed 1 base at V and 0 bases at J, leaving 8 bases unmatched. CDR3 length: 17 residues. Germline values: CDR1 DFQATT, CDR2 SNEGSKA (reference sequence). CDR3 residues: CSARVSSGGSSYNEQFF. The CDR3 DNA reads TGCAGTGCTAGAGTTTCGAGCGGGGGTAGCTCCTACAATGAGCAGTTCTTC.

This clonotype was detected only a few times. The chain recombines TRBV6-6 with TRBJ1-6; TRBD1 is a possible D gene (5 bases). This CDR3 is 12 amino acids long. CDR1 and CDR2 (germline): MNHNY, SVGAGI (reference sequence). Trimming left V 8 bases short and J 8 bases short, with 10 bases between. CDR3 sequence (DNA): TGTGCCAGCGCCGGAGGGGATTCACCCCTCCACTTT. Encoded protein: CASAGGDSPLHF.

The chain recombines TRBV5-1 with TRBJ2-6, with TRBD1 as a possible D gene (5 bases). The CDR3 contains 16 residues. Germline V gives CDR1 SGHRS, CDR2 YFSETQ. Trimming left V 3 bases short and J 0 bases short, with 10 bases between. The CDR3 coding sequence is TGCGCCAGCAGCTACGGCAGGGACTCTGGGGCCAACGTCCTGACTTTC. Amino acid sequence: CASSYGRDSGANVLTF.

The rearrangement uses TRBV14 and TRBJ2-1; 8 bases match TRBD1. The trim removed 0 bases at V and 5 bases at J, leaving 12 bases unmatched. The CDR3 is 18 residues long. Germline CDR1 is SGHDN and CDR2 is FVKESK. CDR3: CASSQDLSRQGAHNEQFF. The CDR3 DNA reads as TGTGCCAGCAGCCAAGACCTTTCCCGGCAGGGGGCCCACAATGAGCAGTTCTTC.

The V and J genes are TRBV19 and TRBJ2-1; no definite D call. The CDR3 extends over 14 amino acids. The germline gives CDR1 LNHDA, CDR2 SQIVND (reference sequence). The ends were cut back, 3 bases at V and 4 bases at J, with 10 bases in the middle. The CDR3 DNA reads as TGTGCCAGTAGTATGGGCGTACGTTACAATGAGCAGTTCTTC. It is translated as CASSMGVRYNEQFF.

This clonotype came up once. The gene calls are TRBV20-1 and TRBJ1-5; perhaps TRBD1 as D (5 bases). This CDR3 spans 17 amino acids. Germline V gives CDR1 DFQATT, CDR2 SNEGSKA (reference sequence). V was shortened by 0 bases and J by 0 bases, with 15 bases between the two germline ends. CDR3 DNA sequence: TGCAGTGCTAGAGATAGGCAGGGAGCCCTTAGCAATCAGCCCCAGCATTTT. Protein product: CSARDRQGALSNQPQHF.

This clonotype came up many times. This chain joins TRBV10-3 and TRBJ2-7; no reliable D call. This CDR3 region has 13 residues. Trimming removed 3 bases at V and 2 bases at J, with 8 bases between. CDR1 is ENHRY, CDR2 SYGVKD, per germline. CDR3 nucleotide sequence: TGTGCCATCAGTGATTTCGCGACCTACGAGCAGTACTTC. Translated, it gives CAISDFATYEQYF.

V and J are TRBV20-1 and TRBJ2-1, with D possibly matching TRBD2 (6 bases). The CDR3 has 11 residues. Germline V gives CDR1 DFQATT, CDR2 SNEGSKA (reference sequence). Trimming removed 6 bases at V and 6 bases at J, with 9 bases between. The CDR3 loop is CSAPTSNEQFF. CDR3 sequence (DNA): TGCAGTGCACCGACTAGCAATGAGCAGTTCTTC.

There are a few counts of this clonotype. This chain uses TRBV7-9 with TRBJ1-2; possibly TRBD1 for D (5 bases). The CDR3 is 16 amino acids. Per the germline V gene, CDR1 is SEHNR and CDR2 is FQNEAQ (reference sequence). The V and J ends lost 4 bases and 4 bases respectively, with 19 bases between them. In DNA, the CDR3 is TGTGCCAGCAGCTGGGAGGGACGGAGTTTGACCTATGGCTACACCTTC. Protein: CASSWEGRSLTYGYTF.

The V and J genes are TRBV10-3 and TRBJ2-3; 7 bases are shared with TRBD2. The CDR3 spans 14 residues. With 9 bases clipped from V and 1 base from J, the junction kept 7 bases outside the gene matches. Per germline, CDR1 ENHRY and CDR2 SYGVKD. CDR3 DNA: TGTGCCATAAAGCGGGACGATCGCACAGATACGCAGTATTTT. It specifies CAIKRDDRTDTQYF.